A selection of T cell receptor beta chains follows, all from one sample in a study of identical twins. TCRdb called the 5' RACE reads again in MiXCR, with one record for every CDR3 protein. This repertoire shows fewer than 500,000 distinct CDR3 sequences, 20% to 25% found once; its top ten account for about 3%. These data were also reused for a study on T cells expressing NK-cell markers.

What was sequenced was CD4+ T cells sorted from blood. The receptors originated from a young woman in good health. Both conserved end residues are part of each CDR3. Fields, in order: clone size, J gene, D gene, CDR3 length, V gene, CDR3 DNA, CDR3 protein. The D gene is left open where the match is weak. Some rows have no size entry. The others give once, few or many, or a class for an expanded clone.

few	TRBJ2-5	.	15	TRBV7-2	TGTGCCAGCAGCAGACGGGAGTGGGGTCAAGAGACCCAGTACTTC	CASSRREWGQETQYF
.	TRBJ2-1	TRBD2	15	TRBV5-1	TGCGCCAGCAGCGGCCTGAGCGGGGGGGCTCTGGGACAGTTCTTC	CASSGLSGGALGQFF
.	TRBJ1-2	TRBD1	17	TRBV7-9	TGTGCCAGCAGCTTCCCTAGACCGGGACAGGCTAACTATGGCTACACCTTC	CASSFPRPGQANYGYTF
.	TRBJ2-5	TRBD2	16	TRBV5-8	TGTGCCAGCAGCTTGATCCTAGCGGGGGGAAAAGAGACCCAGTACTTC	CASSLILAGGKETQYF
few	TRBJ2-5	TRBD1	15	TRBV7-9	TGTGCCAGCTCGTTCCTTCGGGACAGGGAAGAGACCCAGTACTTC	CASSFLRDREETQYF
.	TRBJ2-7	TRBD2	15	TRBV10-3	TGTGCCATCAGTGGGAATCTAGCGGGGATCTACGAGCAGTACTTC	CAISGNLAGIYEQYF
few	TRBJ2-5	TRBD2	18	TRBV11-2	TGTGCCAGCAGCTTAGATACGCGGACTAGCGGGAGATCAGAGACCCAGTACTTC	CASSLDTRTSGRSETQYF
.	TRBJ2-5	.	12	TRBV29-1	TGCAGCGTATTTCCCGGAAGCGAGACCCAGTACTTC	CSVFPGSETQYF
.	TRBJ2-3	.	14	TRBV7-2	TGTGCCAGCACCCCCGGAAGTCTAGCCGATACGCAGTATTTT	CASTPGSLADTQYF
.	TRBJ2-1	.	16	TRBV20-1	TGCAGTGCTCCCCAATGGGACCCAAGCTCCTACAATGAGCAGTTCTTC	CSAPQWDPSSYNEQFF
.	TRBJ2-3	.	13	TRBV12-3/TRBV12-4	TGTGCCACCCGATCGTCTGGCACAGATACGCAGTATTTT	CATRSSGTDTQYF
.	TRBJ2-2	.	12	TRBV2	TGTGCCAGCTCCGCGGCCCGCGGGGAGCTGTTTTTT	CASSAARGELFF
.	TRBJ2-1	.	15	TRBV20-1	TGCAGTGCTTCGATTCGGACAGCTTACTACAATGAGCAGTTCTTC	CSASIRTAYYNEQFF
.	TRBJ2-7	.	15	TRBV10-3	TGTGCCATCAGCCAACAGGACAGATTCCCCTACGAGCAGTACTTC	CAISQQDRFPYEQYF
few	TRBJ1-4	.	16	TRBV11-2	TGTGCCAGCAGCTTAGCTCTGACATCCTCAGGAGAAAAACTGTTTTTT	CASSLALTSSGEKLFF
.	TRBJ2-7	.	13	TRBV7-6	TGTGCCAGCAGCCTTAAGACTGATTACGAGCAGTACTTC	CASSLKTDYEQYF
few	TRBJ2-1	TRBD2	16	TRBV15	TGTGCCACCAGCAGAGAGACGGCGGGAGAATCCGATGAGCAGTTCTTC	CATSRETAGESDEQFF
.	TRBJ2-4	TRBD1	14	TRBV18	TGTGCCAGCTCTTCGACAGGGTCCAAAAACATTCAGTACTTC	CASSSTGSKNIQYF
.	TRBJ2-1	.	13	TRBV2	TGTGCCAGCAGTGAAGCTATTTACAATGAGCAGTTCTTC	CASSEAIYNEQFF
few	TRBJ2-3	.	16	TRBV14	TGTGCCAGCAGCCAACGGCAGGATTTGTGGACAGATACGCAGTATTTT	CASSQRQDLWTDTQYF
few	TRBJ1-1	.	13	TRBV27	TGTGCCAGCGGTTATAGAATGAACACTGAAGCTTTCTTT	CASGYRMNTEAFF
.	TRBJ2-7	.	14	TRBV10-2	TGCGCCACCACAAGGGGCGGACACTCCTACGAGCAGTACTTC	CATTRGGHSYEQYF
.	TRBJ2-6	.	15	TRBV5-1	TGCGCCAGCACCCTTCGGGGGCCCGGGGCCAACGTCCTGACTTTC	CASTLRGPGANVLTF
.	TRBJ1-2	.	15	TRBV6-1	TGTGCCAGCAGCGACCTTGAACACGAGACCTATGGCTACACCTTC	CASSDLEHETYGYTF
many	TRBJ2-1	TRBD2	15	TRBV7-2	TGTGCCAGCAGCTTAGGGACTAGCGCCTACAATGAGCAGTTCTTC	CASSLGTSAYNEQFF
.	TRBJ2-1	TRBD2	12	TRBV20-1	TGCAGTGTAACTAGCGGGTTCAATGAGCAGTTCTTC	CSVTSGFNEQFF
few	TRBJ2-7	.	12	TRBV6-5	TGTGCCAGCAAAAGGACTGGCGGGGAGCAGTACTTC	CASKRTGGEQYF
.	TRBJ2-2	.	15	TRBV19	TGTGCCAGTAGTCCAACGACAGCTTACACCGGGGAGCTGTTTTTT	CASSPTTAYTGELFF
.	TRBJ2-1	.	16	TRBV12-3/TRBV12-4	TGTGCCAGCAGTCCCAGATTCTTTAGCTCCTACAATGAGCAGTTCTTC	CASSPRFFSSYNEQFF
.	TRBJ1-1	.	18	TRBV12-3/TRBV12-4	TGTGCCAGCAGTCTCGATACGTGGACAGATGCCATGAACACTGAAGCTTTCTTT	CASSLDTWTDAMNTEAFF
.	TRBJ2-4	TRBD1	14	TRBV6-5	TGTGCCAGCAGTATACAGGGGGGATGGAACATTCAGTACTTC	CASSIQGGWNIQYF
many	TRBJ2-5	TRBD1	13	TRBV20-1	TGCAGTGCCAATTACAGGGGCGCGGAGACCCAGTACTTC	CSANYRGAETQYF
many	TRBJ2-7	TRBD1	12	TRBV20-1	TGCAGTGCGACTGACAGGGGATACGAGCAGTACTTC	CSATDRGYEQYF
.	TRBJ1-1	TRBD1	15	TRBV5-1	TGCGCCAGCAGCCCAAGGACAGGACTATTATCTGAAGCTTTCTTT	CASSPRTGLLSEAFF
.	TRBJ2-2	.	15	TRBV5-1	TGCGCCAGCAGCCTACGATCCGGGAGAGACGGGGAGCTGTTTTTT	CASSLRSGRDGELFF
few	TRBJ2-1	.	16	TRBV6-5	TGTGCCAGCAGTTACGGCGTACTCCGAGGAGGCAATGAGCAGTTCTTC	CASSYGVLRGGNEQFF
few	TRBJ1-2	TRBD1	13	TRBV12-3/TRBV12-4	TGTGCCAGCAGTTCCCGGACAGGGGAAGGCTACACCTTC	CASSSRTGEGYTF
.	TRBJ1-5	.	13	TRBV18	TGTGCCAGCTCACCGGAGGAGGGACAGCCCCAGCATTTT	CASSPEEGQPQHF
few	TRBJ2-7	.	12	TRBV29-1	TGCAGCGGTTTGGGCCGCGGGTACGAGCAGTACTTC	CSGLGRGYEQYF
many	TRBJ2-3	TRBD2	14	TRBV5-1	TGTGCCAGCAGCTCCGGGGGGAGCACAGATACGCAGTATTTT	CASSSGGSTDTQYF
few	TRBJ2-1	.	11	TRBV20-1	TGCAGTGTCGATTCGCTAAGTGAGCAGTTCTTC	CSVDSLSEQFF
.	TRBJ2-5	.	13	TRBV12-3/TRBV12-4	TGTGCCAGCAGGGAGGGGGAACGGAAGACCCAGTACTTC	CASREGERKTQYF
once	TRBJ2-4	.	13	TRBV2	TGTGCCAGTAGGACCGGGGTAGCTCACATTCAGTACTTC	CASRTGVAHIQYF
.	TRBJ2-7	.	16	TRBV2	TGTGCCAGCAGTGAAAGTGCCAGGACTCACTCCTACGAGCAGTACTTC	CASSESARTHSYEQYF
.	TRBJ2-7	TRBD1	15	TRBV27	TGTGCCACTTCCCCCCGAGGACAGGGGACCTACGAGCAGTACTTC	CATSPRGQGTYEQYF
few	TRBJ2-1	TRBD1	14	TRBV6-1	TGTGCCAGCAGTCGGCGGACAGGGTGGAATGAGCAGTTCTTC	CASSRRTGWNEQFF
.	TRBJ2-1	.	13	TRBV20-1	TGCAGTGCTCTCCGGGATCTCGGTATTGAGCAGTTCTTC	CSALRDLGIEQFF
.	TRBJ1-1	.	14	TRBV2	TGTGCCAGCAGTGAAGCAAGAGGGGAAGAGGAAGCTTTCTTT	CASSEARGEEEAFF
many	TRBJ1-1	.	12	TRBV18	TGTGCCAGCTCTCGGAGTGGGACTGAAGCTTTCTTT	CASSRSGTEAFF
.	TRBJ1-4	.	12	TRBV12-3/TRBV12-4	TGTGCCAGCTCGACGTGGGATGAAAAACTGTTTTTT	CASSTWDEKLFF
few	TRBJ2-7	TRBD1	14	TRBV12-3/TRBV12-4	TGTGCCAGCAGTCCTGGGGACAGCCGGGACGAGCAGTACTTC	CASSPGDSRDEQYF
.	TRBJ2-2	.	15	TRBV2	TGTGCCAGCAGGACCCACGGTGGGGGCACCGGGGAGCTGTTTTTT	CASRTHGGGTGELFF
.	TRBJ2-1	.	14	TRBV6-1	TGTGCCAGCAGTCCGTACCACTCCTACAATGAGCAGTTCTTC	CASSPYHSYNEQFF
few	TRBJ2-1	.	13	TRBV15	TGTGCCACCGGGTCTGATTCCTACAATGAGCAGTTCTTC	CATGSDSYNEQFF
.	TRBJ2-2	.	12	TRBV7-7	TGTGCCAGCAGCGTGACCTTCGGGGAGCTGTTTTTT	CASSVTFGELFF
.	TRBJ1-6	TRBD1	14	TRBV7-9	TGTGCCAGCAGTTCCGGGACAGTCCTTTCACCCCTCCACTTT	CASSSGTVLSPLHF
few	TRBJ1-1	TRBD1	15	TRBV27	TGTGCCAGCAGTCCGCGGACAGGGAAGAACACTGAAGCTTTCTTT	CASSPRTGKNTEAFF
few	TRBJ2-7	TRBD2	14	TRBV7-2	TGTGCCAGCAGATACGGACTAGCGGGAGGCGAGCAGTACTTC	CASRYGLAGGEQYF